The 5 T cell receptor beta chains below come from one sample, sequenced in a study of somatic mutations in cytotoxic T cells in rheumatoid arthritis. Repertoires were generated with immunoSEQ multiplex PCR, while TCRdb's copy carries only in-frame clones and drops some. The sample comprises under 25,000 clones, roughly nine tenths of which are singletons, and approximately 15% rests with the top ten. Sequenced: CD8+ T cells sorted from blood. Every receptor here comes from a man aged 35-49 years in good health.

CDR3 sequence: CASSFSGTGSPKNIQYF. The CDR3 nucleotides are TGTGCCAGCAGCTTTTCCGGGACAGGGAGCCCCAAAAACATTCAGTACTTC. The chain links TRBV5-6 to TRBJ2-4; the match to TRBD1 covers 9 bases. The CDR3 consists of 17 residues. Germline V gene data show CDR1 as SGHDT and CDR2 as YYEEEE. Germline trimming cut 2 bases from V and 2 bases from J; bases unmatched to any gene: 8.

CDR3 in amino acids: CATSPRGGANTEAFF. The CDR3 DNA follows: TGTGCCACCAGCCCCCGAGGGGGGGCGAACACTGAAGCTTTCTTT. The rearrangement links TRBV15 to TRBJ1-1, with D perhaps TRBD1 (6 bases). CDR3 length: 15 residues. CDR1 LNHNV and CDR2 YYDKDF come from the germline V gene (reference sequence). V was clipped by 5 bases and J by 1 base, with 14 bases between them.

J is TRBJ2-1 and V is TRBV7-8; 10 nucleotides match TRBD2. Losses at the gene ends were 4 bases for V and 7 bases for J; bases not matched to a gene: 4. The germline CDR1 and CDR2 sequences are SGHVS and FQNEAQ. This CDR3 region has 14 residues. The DNA for the CDR3 is TGTGCCAGCAGCTCTAGCGGGAGATTAAATGAGCAGTTCTTC. Translated: CASSSSGRLNEQFF.

Only a few counts were recorded for this clone. This chain links TRBV4-3 with TRBJ2-2; unclear D gene. Trimming stripped 3 bases from V and 7 bases from J, with 6 bases between. Germline CDR1 LGHNA, CDR2 YSLEER. CDR3 length: 12 residues. The chain's CDR3 is CASSHLDGELFF. In DNA, the CDR3 is TGCGCCAGCAGCCACCTCGACGGGGAGCTGTTTTTT.

The chain couples TRBV27 to TRBJ1-5; TRBD1 agrees at 8 bases. The CDR3 spans 13 residues. CDR1 MNHEY and CDR2 SMNVEV come from the germline V gene (reference sequence). Trimming at V came to 8 bases and at J to 3 bases, leaving 3 bases not matched to a gene. CDR3 protein: CASGDRINQPQHF. The CDR3 DNA reads as TGTGCCAGCGGGGACAGGATCAATCAGCCCCAGCATTTT.